This entry lists 21 T cell receptor beta chains sequenced from one sample in a study of T cell responses to AZD1222 COVID-19 vaccine. Method: immunoSEQ multiplex PCR; TCRdb's copy keeps in-frame clones and lacks some. Here the sample spans approximately 160,000 clones, more than 85% being singletons. Sequencing used peripheral blood, obtained on day 0 of AZD1222 vaccination. These receptors were taken from an adult in good health.

V usage is TRBV19 and J usage is TRBJ1-5; D is possibly TRBD1 (6 bases). CDR1 is LNHDA, CDR2 SQIVND, per germline (reference sequence). V was shortened by 5 bases and J by 1 base, with 12 bases between the two germline ends. The CDR3 covers 15 residues. The CDR3 sequence is CASSVGTPSNQPQHF. CDR3 nucleotides: TGTGCCAGTAGTGTGGGGACACCAAGCAATCAGCCCCAGCATTTT.

This rearrangement joins TRBV5-4 to TRBJ2-5, with TRBD1 matching over 10 bases. The V gene's germline CDR1 is SGHNT and CDR2 YYREEE (reference sequence). The CDR3 has 16 residues. After removal of 4 bases from V and 5 bases from J, the junction contained 11 bases not matched to a gene. CDR3 loop: CASSPPPGQGLETQYF. The CDR3, as DNA: TGTGCCAGCAGCCCCCCCCCGGGACAGGGGTTGGAGACCCAGTACTTC.

In this sample, this clone turned up once. The chain combines TRBV27 with TRBJ1-6; a possible D gene is TRBD1 (6 bases). From germline, CDR1 is MNHEY and CDR2 SMNVEV (reference sequence). Trimming removed 6 bases at V and 2 bases at J, with 20 bases between. The CDR3 is made up of 18 amino acids. CDR3 loop: CASSLGTEGGTYNSPLHF. CDR3 in DNA: TGTGCCAGCAGCCTAGGCACCGAGGGGGGGACCTATAATTCACCCCTCCACTTT.

In its sample, this clone was seen a few times. This chain uses TRBV9 with TRBJ1-3; D is uncertain. V lost 5 bases and J lost 0, with 12 bases in between. CDR1 and CDR2 from the germline V gene are SGDLS and YYNGEE. The CDR3 length is 15 residues. The CDR3 here is CASSTNFFSGNTIYF. CDR3 DNA: TGTGCCAGCAGTACCAACTTCTTCTCTGGAAACACCATATATTTT.

The chain couples TRBV6-5 to TRBJ1-2; D is ambiguous. The CDR3 totals 14 residues. V lost 6 bases and J 0 bases, leaving 11 bases between the germline ends. The V gene's germline CDR1 is MNHEY and CDR2 SVGAGI. The CDR3 spells CASRRQITNYGYTF. The CDR3 coding sequence is TGTGCCAGCAGGCGGCAGATCACTAACTATGGCTACACCTTC.

J is TRBJ2-2 and V is TRBV5-6; D possibly corresponds to TRBD1 (6 bases). Per germline, CDR1 SGHDT and CDR2 YYEEEE. Trimming removed 2 bases at V and 3 bases at J, with 11 bases between. The CDR3 is 15 residues long. CDR3 bases: TGTGCCAGCAGCTTACCGGGACACTACACCGGGGAGCTGTTTTTT. Protein: CASSLPGHYTGELFF.

The chain combines TRBV5-1 with TRBJ2-1; D is undetermined. The CDR3 is 14 amino acids. V was trimmed by 4 bases and J by 6 bases, leaving 14 bases between them. CDR1 and CDR2 (germline): SGHRS, YFSETQ. The CDR3, as DNA: TGCGCCAGCAGCCCCTCACAAAACTTCAATGAGCAGTTCTTC. Translating gives CASSPSQNFNEQFF. Complete variable domain (other parts from reference TRBV5-1 and TRBJ2-1): KAGVTQTPRYLIKTRGQQVTLSCSPISGHRSVSWYQQTPGQGLQFLFEYFSETQRNKGNFPGRFSGRQFSNSRSEMNVSTLELGDSALYLCASSPSQNFNEQFFGPGTRLTVL.

The rearrangement uses TRBV9 and TRBJ1-1; possible D gene TRBD1, 5 bases. The germline gives CDR1 SGDLS, CDR2 YYNGEE. CDR3 size: 14 residues. With 3 bases removed from V and 4 bases from J, the gap between germline ends came to 13 bases. The CDR3 nucleotides are TGTGCCAGCAGCGCTCCAGGGATGGGCACTGAAGCTTTCTTT. The encoded protein is CASSAPGMGTEAFF.

V usage is TRBV27 and J usage is TRBJ2-1; D is unresolved. CDR1 and CDR2 (germline): MNHEY, SMNVEV (reference sequence). Trimming took 3 bases from V and 5 from J, leaving 11 bases between them. The CDR3 is 14 amino acids. The CDR3 loop reads CASSFRTGDNEQFF. The CDR3 bases are TGTGCCAGCAGTTTTCGGACGGGCGACAATGAGCAGTTCTTC.

This clone came up once. The gene calls are TRBV5-1 and TRBJ1-1, with D uncertain. CDR1 SGHRS and CDR2 YFSETQ come from the germline V gene. Trimming stripped 2 bases from V and 0 bases from J, with 8 bases between. CDR3 length: 14 amino acids. The CDR3 loop reads CASSFGEMNTEAFF. CDR3 in DNA: TGCGCCAGCAGCTTCGGCGAAATGAACACTGAAGCTTTCTTT.

The V call is TRBV28, the J call TRBJ1-5; D might be TRBD1 (6 bases). V shed 5 bases and J shed 6 bases, with 17 bases lying between them. This CDR3 is 15 amino acids long. CDR1 and CDR2 from the germline V gene are MDHEN and SYDVKM. The CDR3 here is CASSPPGEVSQPQHF. In DNA form, the CDR3 reads TGTGCCAGCAGTCCTCCAGGGGAAGTTAGTCAGCCCCAGCATTTT.

The chain combines TRBV9 with TRBJ1-3; tentative D call: TRBD1 (5 bases). Between the trimmed V and J ends, which lost 4 bases and 4 bases, there was a span of 18 bases. This CDR3 is 16 amino acids long. CDR1 and CDR2 (germline): SGDLS, YYNGEE. The CDR3 region is CASSSRGVGIGNTIYF. The CDR3 coding sequence is TGTGCCAGCAGCTCGAGGGGCGTAGGGATCGGAAACACCATATATTTT. The full variable domain, rest sourced from reference TRBV9 and TRBJ1-3, is DSGVTQTPKHLITATGQRVTLRCSPRSGDLSVYWYQQSLDQGLQFLIQYYNGEERAKGNILERFSAQQFPDLHSELNLSSLELGDSALYFCASSSRGVGIGNTIYFGEGSWLTVV.

The chain joins TRBV3-1 (or the pseudogene TRBV3-2) to TRBJ1-5, with D unresolved. V was cut by 2 bases and J by 5 bases, with 10 bases left in between. CDR1 and CDR2 from the germline V gene are LGHDT and YNNKEL (reference sequence). The CDR3 length is 14 residues. Here the CDR3 reads CASSQTYGDQPQHF. The CDR3 nucleotides are TGTGCCAGCAGCCAAACGTATGGGGATCAGCCCCAGCATTTT.

The chain links TRBV2 to TRBJ1-6; D gene uncertain. V was shortened by 6 bases and J by 5 bases, with 14 bases between the two germline ends. Germline V gene sequence: CDR1 SNHLY, CDR2 FYNNEI. The CDR3 consists of 15 residues. This CDR3 is CASSERNTDNSPLHF. The CDR3 DNA follows: TGTGCCAGCAGCGAAAGAAACACCGATAATTCACCCCTCCACTTT.

This rearrangement joins TRBV28 to TRBJ2-5, with D maybe TRBD2 (6 bases). This CDR3 has 12 amino acids. Trimming left V 4 bases short and J 5 bases short, with 8 bases between. The germline gives CDR1 MDHEN, CDR2 SYDVKM. CDR3 sequence reads: CASSSGRETQYF. CDR3 nucleotide sequence: TGTGCCAGCAGTTCAGGGAGGGAGACCCAGTACTTC.

V gene TRBV2 combines with J gene TRBJ1-1; D remains ambiguous. Germline-derived CDR1 and CDR2 are SNHLY and FYNNEI. CDR3 length equals 11 residues. Trimming removed 4 bases at V and 6 bases at J, with 6 bases between. Here the CDR3 reads CASSVEPEAFF. CDR3 nucleotides: TGTGCCAGCAGTGTAGAACCTGAAGCTTTCTTT.

This rearrangement joins TRBV30 to TRBJ1-4; D call uncertain. Germline V gene lookup returns CDR1 GTSNPN and CDR2 SVGIG (reference sequence). V lost 4 bases to trimming and J lost 3 bases, with 6 bases between them. The CDR3 runs 12 residues. CDR3 residues: CAWTDSNEKLFF. As DNA, the CDR3 is TGTGCCTGGACGGACTCTAATGAAAAACTGTTTTTT.

This clone was observed once. A junction boundary mismatches the germline segment, possibly from a read error. The chain joins TRBV6-5 to TRBJ1-5; no definite D call. Germline V gene sequence: CDR1 MNHEY, CDR2 SVGAGI. The CDR3 spans 14 residues. Here the CDR3 DNA reads TGTGTCAGCTCGTGGGCGACGGATGGACAGCCCCAGCATTTT. This gives the protein CVSSWATDGQPQHF.

V gene TRBV5-1 combines with J gene TRBJ1-2; 9 nucleotides agree with TRBD1. The CDR3 contains 12 residues. The V gene's germline CDR1 is SGHRS and CDR2 YFSETQ. V gave up 3 bases and J gave up 7 bases; unmatched junction bases: 1. CDR3 region: CASSSDRGGYTF. In nucleotides, the CDR3 is TGCGCCAGCAGCTCGGACAGGGGTGGCTACACCTTC.

This clone has just a few counts. This sequence joins TRBV2 and TRBJ2-1, with D hard to call. Trimming pared 6 bases from V and 11 bases from J, leaving 8 bases between. Germline CDR1 and CDR2: SNHLY and FYNNEI. The CDR3 sequence is 10 residues long. CDR3 coding DNA: TGTGCCAGCAGCGTGGGTAAGCAGTTCTTC. It specifies CASSVGKQFF.

The chain is built from TRBV28 and TRBJ1-4; D might be TRBD1 (6 bases). This CDR3 comprises 14 residues. Trimming took off 10 bases at V and 5 bases at J, with 17 bases between the two ends. CDR1 is MDHEN, CDR2 SYDVKM, per germline. The CDR3 protein is CATLITGSNEKLFF. DNA of the CDR3: TGTGCCACCCTTATTACAGGGAGCAATGAAAAACTGTTTTTT.